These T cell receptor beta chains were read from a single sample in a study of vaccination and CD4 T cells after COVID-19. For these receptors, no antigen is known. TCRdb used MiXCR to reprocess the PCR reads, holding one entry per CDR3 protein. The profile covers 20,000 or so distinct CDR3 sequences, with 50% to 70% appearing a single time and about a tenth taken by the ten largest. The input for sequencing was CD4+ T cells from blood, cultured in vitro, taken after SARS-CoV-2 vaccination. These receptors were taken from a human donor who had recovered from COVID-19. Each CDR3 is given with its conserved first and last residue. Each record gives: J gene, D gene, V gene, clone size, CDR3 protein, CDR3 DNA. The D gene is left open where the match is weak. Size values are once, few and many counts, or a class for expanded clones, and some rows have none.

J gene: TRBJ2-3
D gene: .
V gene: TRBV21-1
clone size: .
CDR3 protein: CASSKGGGRLTDTQYF
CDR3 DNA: TGTGCCAGCAGCAAAGGAGGGGGCAGGCTCACAGATACGCAGTATTTT

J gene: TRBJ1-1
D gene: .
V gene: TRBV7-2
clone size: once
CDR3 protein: CASSPGGVPGSEAFF
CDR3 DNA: TGTGCCAGCAGCCCAGGAGGGGTTCCCGGGTCTGAAGCTTTCTTT

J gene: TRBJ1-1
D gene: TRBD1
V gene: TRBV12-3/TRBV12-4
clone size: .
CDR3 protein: CASRPGQGNTEAFF
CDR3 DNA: TGTGCCAGCAGGCCGGGACAGGGGAACACTGAAGCTTTCTTT

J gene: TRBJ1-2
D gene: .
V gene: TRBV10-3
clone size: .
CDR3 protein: CAISGNSYGYTF
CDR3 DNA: TGTGCCATCAGTGGAAATAGTTATGGCTACACCTTC

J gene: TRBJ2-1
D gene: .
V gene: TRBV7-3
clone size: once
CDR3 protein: CASSLHRNNEQFF
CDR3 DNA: TGTGCCAGCAGCTTACACAGAAACAATGAGCAGTTCTTC

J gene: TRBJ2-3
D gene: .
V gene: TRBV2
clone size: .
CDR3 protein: CASISGFSTDTQYF
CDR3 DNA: TGTGCCAGCATTAGTGGGTTTAGCACAGATACGCAGTATTTT

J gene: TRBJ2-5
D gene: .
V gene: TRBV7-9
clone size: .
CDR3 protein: CASSLVGETQYF
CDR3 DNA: TGTGCCAGCAGCTTAGTGGGGGAGACCCAGTACTTC

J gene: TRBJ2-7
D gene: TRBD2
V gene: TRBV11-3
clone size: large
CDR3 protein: CASSLTSGSSEQYF
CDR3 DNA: TGTGCCAGCAGCTTGACTAGCGGGAGTAGCGAGCAGTACTTC

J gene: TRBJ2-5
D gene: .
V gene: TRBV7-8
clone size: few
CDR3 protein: CASSLTSMAETQYF
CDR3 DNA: TGTGCCAGCAGCTTGACTAGTATGGCAGAGACCCAGTACTTC

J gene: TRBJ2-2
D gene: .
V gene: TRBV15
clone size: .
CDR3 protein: CATSSGGNQGELFF
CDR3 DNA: TGTGCCACCAGCAGTGGGGGTAACCAAGGGGAGCTGTTTTTT

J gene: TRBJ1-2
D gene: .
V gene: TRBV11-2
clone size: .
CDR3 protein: CASSPVRASGGYTF
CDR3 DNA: TGTGCCAGCAGCCCAGTGCGGGCCTCGGGTGGCTACACCTTC

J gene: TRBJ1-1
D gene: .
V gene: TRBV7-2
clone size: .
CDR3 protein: CASSSTRVEAFF
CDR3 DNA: TGTGCCAGCAGCTCGACCAGGGTGGAAGCTTTCTTT

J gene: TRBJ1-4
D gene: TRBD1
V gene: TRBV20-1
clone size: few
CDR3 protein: CSASRTGGEKLFF
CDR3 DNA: TGCAGTGCTAGTAGGACAGGAGGTGAAAAACTGTTTTTT

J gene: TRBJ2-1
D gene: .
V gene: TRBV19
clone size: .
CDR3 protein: CASSIALTGGGYNEQFF
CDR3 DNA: TGTGCCAGTAGTATAGCCTTAACAGGTGGAGGGTACAATGAGCAGTTCTTC

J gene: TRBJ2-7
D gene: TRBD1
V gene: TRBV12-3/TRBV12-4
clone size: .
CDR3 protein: CASRRTGTAYEQYF
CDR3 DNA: TGTGCCAGCAGACGCACCGGGACAGCCTACGAGCAGTACTTC

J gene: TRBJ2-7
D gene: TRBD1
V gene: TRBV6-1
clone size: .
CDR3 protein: CASSGPGQGHYEQYF
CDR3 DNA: TGTGCCAGCAGTGGACCGGGACAGGGACACTACGAGCAGTACTTC

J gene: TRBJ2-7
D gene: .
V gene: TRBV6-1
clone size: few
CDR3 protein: CASSPSLENLGGSYEQYF
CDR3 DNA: TGTGCCAGCAGCCCTTCCCTGGAGAACCTCGGGGGCTCCTACGAGCAGTACTTC

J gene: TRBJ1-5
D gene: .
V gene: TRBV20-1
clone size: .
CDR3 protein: CSASLWGRAGNQPQHF
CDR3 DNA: TGCAGTGCTAGCTTGTGGGGACGGGCGGGCAATCAGCCCCAGCATTTT

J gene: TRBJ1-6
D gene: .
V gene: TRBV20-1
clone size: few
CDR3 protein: CSASTTGLYNSPLHF
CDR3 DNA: TGCAGTGCTTCCACGACAGGACTCTATAATTCACCCCTCCACTTT

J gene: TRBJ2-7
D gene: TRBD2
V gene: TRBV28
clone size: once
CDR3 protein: CASSQITSGNVPEQYF
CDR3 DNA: TGTGCCAGCAGCCAAATTACTAGCGGGAACGTTCCCGAGCAGTACTTC

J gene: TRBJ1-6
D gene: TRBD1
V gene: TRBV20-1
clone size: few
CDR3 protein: CSARGQGAQTNSPLHF
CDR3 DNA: TGCAGTGCTAGAGGACAGGGGGCTCAAACTAATTCACCCCTCCACTTT

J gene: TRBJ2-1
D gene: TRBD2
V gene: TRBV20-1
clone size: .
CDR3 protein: CSAATGLAGGNEQFF
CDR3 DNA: TGCAGTGCTGCGACGGGACTAGCGGGAGGGAATGAGCAGTTCTTC

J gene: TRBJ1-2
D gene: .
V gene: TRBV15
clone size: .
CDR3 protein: CATSRGARLTPTNYGYTF
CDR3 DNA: TGTGCCACCAGCAGAGGGGCCAGGCTAACCCCTACTAACTATGGCTACACCTTC

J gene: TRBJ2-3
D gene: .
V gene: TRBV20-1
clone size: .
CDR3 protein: CSAREPFRGPPSTDTQYF
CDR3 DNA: TGCAGTGCTAGAGAACCCTTCAGGGGTCCGCCTAGCACAGATACGCAGTATTTT

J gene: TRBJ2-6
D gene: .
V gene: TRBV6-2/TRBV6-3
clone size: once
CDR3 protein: CASRETGTTSSGANVLTF
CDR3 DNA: TGTGCCAGCAGGGAGACCGGGACAACTAGCTCTGGGGCCAACGTCCTGACTTTC

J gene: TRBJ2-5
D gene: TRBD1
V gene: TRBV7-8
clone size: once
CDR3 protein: CASSLGGQGQTQYF
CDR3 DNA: TGTGCCAGCAGCTTAGGAGGACAGGGCCAGACCCAGTACTTC

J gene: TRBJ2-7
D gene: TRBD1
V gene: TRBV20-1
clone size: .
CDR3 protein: CSAPGQGGNEQYF
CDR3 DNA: TGCAGTGCTCCCGGACAGGGTGGAAACGAGCAGTACTTC

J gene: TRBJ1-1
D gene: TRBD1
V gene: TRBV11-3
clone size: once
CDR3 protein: CASSLDATGGVTEAFF
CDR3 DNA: TGTGCCAGCAGCTTAGACGCGACAGGGGGAGTCACTGAAGCTTTCTTT

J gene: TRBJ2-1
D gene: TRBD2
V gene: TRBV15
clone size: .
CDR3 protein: CATSSERGTYNEQFF
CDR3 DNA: TGTGCCACCAGCAGCGAGCGGGGGACTTACAATGAGCAGTTCTTC

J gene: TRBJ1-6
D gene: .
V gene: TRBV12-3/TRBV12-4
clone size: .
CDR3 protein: CASSLRSGGNNSPLHF
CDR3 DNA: TGTGCCAGCAGTTTAAGGAGTGGGGGCAATAATTCACCCCTCCACTTT

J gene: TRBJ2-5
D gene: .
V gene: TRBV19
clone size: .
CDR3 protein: CASSIQGTETQYF
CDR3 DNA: TGTGCCAGTAGTATTCAGGGGACGGAGACCCAGTACTTC

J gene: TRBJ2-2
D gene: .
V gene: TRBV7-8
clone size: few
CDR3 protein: CASSLGSETGELFF
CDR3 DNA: TGTGCCAGCAGCTTAGGGTCAGAAACCGGGGAGCTGTTTTTT

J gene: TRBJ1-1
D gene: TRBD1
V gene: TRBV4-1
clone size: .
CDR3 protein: CASSQDTGGTEAFF
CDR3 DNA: TGCGCCAGCAGCCAGGACACAGGGGGCACTGAAGCTTTCTTT

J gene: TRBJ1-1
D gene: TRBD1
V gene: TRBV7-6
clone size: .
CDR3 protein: CASSLYRGDTEAFF
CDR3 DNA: TGTGCCAGCAGCTTATACAGGGGGGACACTGAAGCTTTCTTT

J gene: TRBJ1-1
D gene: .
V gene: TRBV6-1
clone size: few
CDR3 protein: CASTSPAGGTEAFF
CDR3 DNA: TGTGCCAGCACCTCCCCAGCGGGGGGCACTGAAGCTTTCTTT

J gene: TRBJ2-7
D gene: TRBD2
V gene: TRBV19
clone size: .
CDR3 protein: CASSNSGTSVYEQYF
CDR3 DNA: TGTGCCAGTAGTAATTCCGGGACTAGCGTGTACGAGCAGTACTTC

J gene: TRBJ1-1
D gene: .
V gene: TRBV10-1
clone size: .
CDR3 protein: CASSPGVGGQEAFF
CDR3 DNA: TGCGCCAGCAGTCCCGGGGTCGGGGGGCAGGAAGCTTTCTTT

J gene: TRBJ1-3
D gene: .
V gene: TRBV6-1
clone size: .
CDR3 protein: CASSTVSGNTIYF
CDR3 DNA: TGTGCCAGCAGCACAGTCTCTGGAAACACCATATATTTT

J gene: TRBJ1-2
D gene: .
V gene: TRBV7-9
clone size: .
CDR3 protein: CASSDAGGKLGGYTF
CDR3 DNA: TGTGCCAGCAGCGACGCGGGTGGAAAATTGGGAGGCTACACCTTC

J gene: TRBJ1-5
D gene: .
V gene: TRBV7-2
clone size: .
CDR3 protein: CASSFGPQQPQHF
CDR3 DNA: TGTGCCAGCAGCTTTGGACCGCAACAGCCCCAGCATTTT

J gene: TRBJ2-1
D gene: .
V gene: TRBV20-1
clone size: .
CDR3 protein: CSAAGASVSSYNEQFF
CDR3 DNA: TGCAGTGCCGCCGGCGCTAGCGTTAGCTCCTACAATGAGCAGTTCTTC

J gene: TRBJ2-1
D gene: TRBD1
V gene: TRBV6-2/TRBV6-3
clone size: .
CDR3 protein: CASSHGRQGRGEQFF
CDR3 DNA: TGTGCCAGCAGCCACGGTAGACAGGGGCGGGGTGAGCAGTTCTTC

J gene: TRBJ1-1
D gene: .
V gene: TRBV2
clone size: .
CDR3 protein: CASSLEGFGRSTEAFF
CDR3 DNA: TGTGCCAGCAGTCTCGAGGGGTTTGGTCGATCCACTGAAGCTTTCTTT

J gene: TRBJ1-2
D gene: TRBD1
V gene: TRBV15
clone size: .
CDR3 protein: CATSRDSYRGIYGYTF
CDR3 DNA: TGTGCCACCAGCAGAGATTCCTACAGGGGAATCTATGGCTACACCTTC

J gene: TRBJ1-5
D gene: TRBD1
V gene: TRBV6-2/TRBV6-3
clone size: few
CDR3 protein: CASRVTGGSQPQHF
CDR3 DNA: TGTGCCAGCCGAGTGACAGGGGGGAGTCAGCCCCAGCATTTT